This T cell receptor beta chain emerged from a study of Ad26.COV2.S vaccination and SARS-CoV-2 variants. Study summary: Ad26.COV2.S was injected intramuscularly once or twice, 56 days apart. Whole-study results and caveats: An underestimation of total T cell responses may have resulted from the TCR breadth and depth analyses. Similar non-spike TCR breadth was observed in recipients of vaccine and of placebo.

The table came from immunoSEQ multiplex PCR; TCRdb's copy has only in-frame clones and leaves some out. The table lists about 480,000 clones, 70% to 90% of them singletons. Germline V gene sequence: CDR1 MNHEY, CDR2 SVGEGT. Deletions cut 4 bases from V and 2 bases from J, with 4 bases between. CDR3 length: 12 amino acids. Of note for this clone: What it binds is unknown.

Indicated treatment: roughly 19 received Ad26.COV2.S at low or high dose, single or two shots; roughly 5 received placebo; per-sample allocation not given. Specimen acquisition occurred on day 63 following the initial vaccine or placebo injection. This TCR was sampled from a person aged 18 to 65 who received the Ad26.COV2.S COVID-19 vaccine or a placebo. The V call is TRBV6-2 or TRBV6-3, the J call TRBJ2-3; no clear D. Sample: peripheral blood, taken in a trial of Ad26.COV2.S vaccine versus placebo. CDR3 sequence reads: CASSFPTDTQYF. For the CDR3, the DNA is TGTGCCAGCAGTTTTCCCACAGATACGCAGTATTTT.